The TCR beta chain under discussion was sequenced for a study of cytomegalovirus exposure and HLA in healthy donors. The study's findings and limits: In a later analysis, CMV-associated beta chains were mostly HLA-associated, it appeared.

About this clone: The target antigen is unknown.

The CDR3 length is 15 residues. V was clipped by 0 bases and J by 4 bases, with 12 bases between them. Germline assignment: CDR1 SGHAT and CDR2 FQNNGV. With 60 Vbeta and 13 Jbeta primers, the PCR was carried out. Using immunoSEQ multiplex PCR, the repertoire was profiled, and TCRdb retains in-frame clones only, with some absent. The table has approximately 200,000 clones, approximately 80% seen once; the top ten hold roughly 1.5%. This sequence was found in a girl aged 5 to 17 in good health and CMV-seronegative. The chain combines TRBV11-2 with TRBJ1-2, with no clear D. The sequencing sample was made of PBMCs. CDR3 sequence (DNA): TGTGCCAGCAGCTTAGATTACCGGGAGGGCTATGGCTACACCTTC. It codes for CASSLDYREGYGYTF.